Here is one T cell receptor (beta chain) with its context. Its specificity is not known. The data were taken from a study of identifying expanded T cells in peripheral blood. The method was immunoSEQ multiplex PCR; TCRdb's version includes in-frame clones alone and lacks a portion of them. The sample contains around 130,000 clones, around 88% of which appear only once. Findings and caveats of the study: Variance in clone template counts between approximately 2-week samples significantly increased with total template count across all healthy donors. Differentially abundant clones: around 1.2 between replicates, roughly 16 at 2 to 3 weeks, 19 to 20 at four.

During the collection period, no donor immune events like infections were recorded. The length of the CDR3 is 14 residues. The germline gives CDR1 SGHAT, CDR2 FQNNGV. The junction had 2 bases not matched to a gene; V was cut back by 4 bases and J by 4 bases. Input material: blood. The chain couples TRBV11-2 to TRBJ2-1, with TRBD2 matching over 9 bases. The sequence derives from a person aged 18 to 70 in good health. The CDR3 loop reads CASSYSGGYNEQFF. CDR3 DNA: TGTGCCAGCAGCTATAGCGGGGGTTACAATGAGCAGTTCTTC.